This T cell receptor (beta chain) was sequenced for a study of T-cell memory formation after mild COVID-19. As for the study in general: TCR clusters were mostly confined to one donor each.

Via MiXCR, TCRdb re-called the 5' RACE reads, giving one row per CDR3 protein. Of about 350,000 distinct CDR3 sequences listed, approximately 14% are singletons. A few counts support this clonotype. Its antigen is not identified. Whole-study results and caveats: A balance of CD4 and CD8 characterized clones contracting day 15 to 85, whereas later expanders leaned CD4+.

The CDR3 runs to 17 residues. Trimming stripped 5 bases from V and 1 base from J, with 21 bases between. The germline CDR1 and CDR2 sequences are SGHAT and FQNNGV. V and J are TRBV11-2 and TRBJ2-7; D might be TRBD1 (6 bases). Sequencing was done on a sample of PBMCs or a T cell subset sorted from them (not recorded which). This TCR was sampled from a man younger than 35 who had mild COVID-19 (a few samples of this study predate the infection). Cell type and time point are not known. Here the CDR3 DNA reads TGTGCCAGCAGCCCTATTACAGGACAGAGAAAATCCTACGAGCAGTACTTC. Residues: CASSPITGQRKSYEQYF.